Listed below are T cell receptor beta chains from one sample, sequenced in a study of CD8+ T cells in alopecia areata. TCRdb's table, derived via immunoSEQ multiplex PCR, lists solely in-frame clones and lacks some. This sample has 150,000 to 200,000 clones, with roughly 60% found just once. Material: CD4+ T cells sorted from blood, obtained at week 24, from a patient treated with tofacitinib. These receptors were collected from a human donor with alopecia areata. Each CDR3 is given with its conserved first and last residue. The order of the fields is J gene, D gene, CDR3 length, clone size, V gene, CDR3 DNA, CDR3 protein. The D gene is left open where the match is weak. Clone size is given for some rows only: seen once, a few or many times, or a class if the clone is expanded.

j_gene: TRBJ1-2
d_gene: NA
len: 13
abundance: NA
v_gene: TRBV4-2
CDR3nt: TGTGCCAGCAGCCAAGATTCCGGGGATTCAGGCACCTTC
CDR3aa: CASSQDSGDSGTF

j_gene: TRBJ2-1
d_gene: NA
len: 16
abundance: NA
v_gene: TRBV29-1
CDR3nt: TGCAGCGTTGAAGGCACTAAGGTTAATTCCTACAATGAGCAGTTCTTC
CDR3aa: CSVEGTKVNSYNEQFF

j_gene: TRBJ2-3
d_gene: NA
len: 13
abundance: few
v_gene: TRBV5-1
CDR3nt: TGCGCCAGCAGCGTCGACTCGTCAGATACGCAGTATTTT
CDR3aa: CASSVDSSDTQYF

j_gene: TRBJ1-1
d_gene: NA
len: 15
abundance: NA
v_gene: TRBV7-9
CDR3nt: TGTGCCAGCAGCTTAGTGGTGGCCAGGGGAGGGGAAGCTTTCTTT
CDR3aa: CASSLVVARGGEAFF

j_gene: TRBJ1-2
d_gene: NA
len: 14
abundance: NA
v_gene: TRBV14
CDR3nt: TGTGCCAGCAGCCAAGATTGGGGGACAAGTGGCTACACCTTC
CDR3aa: CASSQDWGTSGYTF

j_gene: TRBJ2-5
d_gene: NA
len: 14
abundance: NA
v_gene: TRBV5-1
CDR3nt: TGCGCCAGCAGTCCTGGACCGGGGTGGGAGACCCAGTACTTC
CDR3aa: CASSPGPGWETQYF

j_gene: TRBJ1-2
d_gene: NA
len: 13
abundance: once
v_gene: TRBV7-2
CDR3nt: TGTGCCAGCAGCTTAGACAGGGCTCTAGGCTACACCTTC
CDR3aa: CASSLDRALGYTF

j_gene: TRBJ2-3
d_gene: NA
len: 17
abundance: NA
v_gene: TRBV5-4
CDR3nt: TGTGCCAGCAGCTTGGCCGAGGGGGTAAATCGTGCAGATACGCAGTATTTT
CDR3aa: CASSLAEGVNRADTQYF

j_gene: TRBJ1-1
d_gene: NA
len: 11
abundance: NA
v_gene: TRBV29-1
CDR3nt: TGCAGCGTGGACCGGACGGTTGAAGCTTTCTTT
CDR3aa: CSVDRTVEAFF

j_gene: TRBJ2-7
d_gene: TRBD1
len: 13
abundance: NA
v_gene: TRBV2
CDR3nt: TGTGCCATCTCGAGGACAGGGATCGACGAGCAGTACTTC
CDR3aa: CAISRTGIDEQYF

j_gene: TRBJ2-7
d_gene: TRBD1
len: 15
abundance: NA
v_gene: TRBV25-1
CDR3nt: TGTGCCAGCAGTGGAATCAAGACAGGGCGGTACGAGCAGTACTTC
CDR3aa: CASSGIKTGRYEQYF

j_gene: TRBJ1-5
d_gene: NA
len: 15
abundance: NA
v_gene: TRBV6-4
CDR3nt: TGTGCCAGCAGTGCTACCGGACAGTGGGATCAGCCCCAGCATTTT
CDR3aa: CASSATGQWDQPQHF

j_gene: TRBJ2-3
d_gene: NA
len: 15
abundance: NA
v_gene: TRBV6-5
CDR3nt: TGTGCCAGCAGTTATATGGGGCTGGCAGGCGATACGCAGTATTTT
CDR3aa: CASSYMGLAGDTQYF

j_gene: TRBJ2-3
d_gene: NA
len: 15
abundance: NA
v_gene: TRBV7-2
CDR3nt: TGTGCCAGCAGCCAGGGATGGGGGAGCGGGGATACGCAGTATTTT
CDR3aa: CASSQGWGSGDTQYF

j_gene: TRBJ1-2
d_gene: NA
len: 11
abundance: NA
v_gene: TRBV30
CDR3nt: TGTGCCTGGAGTGCCATGCGGGACTACACCTTC
CDR3aa: CAWSAMRDYTF

j_gene: TRBJ1-5
d_gene: NA
len: 13
abundance: once
v_gene: TRBV30
CDR3nt: TGTGCCTGGAGTCCCACCAGCAATCAGCCCCAGCATTTT
CDR3aa: CAWSPTSNQPQHF

j_gene: TRBJ1-6
d_gene: NA
len: 15
abundance: NA
v_gene: TRBV7-8
CDR3nt: TGTGCCAGCAGCTTACTGGCGGGGGATAATTCACCCCTCCACTTT
CDR3aa: CASSLLAGDNSPLHF

j_gene: TRBJ2-5
d_gene: TRBD2
len: 14
abundance: NA
v_gene: TRBV29-1
CDR3nt: TGCAGCGTAGGCCAAGCGGGGGGCCAAGAGACCCAGTACTTC
CDR3aa: CSVGQAGGQETQYF

j_gene: TRBJ1-5
d_gene: NA
len: 16
abundance: NA
v_gene: TRBV6-6
CDR3nt: TGTGCCAGCAGTTACGAGTCTCGGCATAGCAATCAGCCCCAGCATTTT
CDR3aa: CASSYESRHSNQPQHF

j_gene: TRBJ2-7
d_gene: NA
len: 13
abundance: few
v_gene: TRBV6-1
CDR3nt: TGTGCCAGCAGCACGTGGCGGGAAAGCGAGCAGTACTTC
CDR3aa: CASSTWRESEQYF

j_gene: TRBJ2-5
d_gene: TRBD2
len: 14
abundance: NA
v_gene: TRBV30
CDR3nt: TGTGCCTTACGGACTAGCGGGGGCCAAGAGACCCAGTACTTC
CDR3aa: CALRTSGGQETQYF

j_gene: TRBJ2-3
d_gene: TRBD2
len: 16
abundance: few
v_gene: TRBV11-2
CDR3nt: TGTGCCAGCAGCTTAGGCGGAGCGGGGGCGAGGGATACGCAGTATTTT
CDR3aa: CASSLGGAGARDTQYF

j_gene: TRBJ2-4
d_gene: NA
len: 16
abundance: NA
v_gene: TRBV9
CDR3nt: TGTGCCAGCAGCGTAAATGCCGGGGGGCCACCAAACATTCAGTACTTC
CDR3aa: CASSVNAGGPPNIQYF

j_gene: TRBJ1-5
d_gene: NA
len: 13
abundance: NA
v_gene: TRBV30
CDR3nt: TGTGCCTGGAGTCCGGGCAACAATCAGCCCCAGCATTTT
CDR3aa: CAWSPGNNQPQHF

j_gene: TRBJ2-1
d_gene: NA
len: 11
abundance: few
v_gene: TRBV21-1
CDR3nt: TGTGCCAGCGTCAGGGGGCATGAGCAGTTCTTC
CDR3aa: CASVRGHEQFF

j_gene: TRBJ1-2
d_gene: NA
len: 11
abundance: NA
v_gene: TRBV20-1
CDR3nt: TGCAGCATCGGCGGGGACTATGGCTACACCTTC
CDR3aa: CSIGGDYGYTF

j_gene: TRBJ1-2
d_gene: NA
len: 17
abundance: NA
v_gene: TRBV27
CDR3nt: TGTGCCAGCAGTCCCTCACCCGGGACGCAGGGGAGTTATGGCTACACCTTC
CDR3aa: CASSPSPGTQGSYGYTF

j_gene: TRBJ1-5
d_gene: NA
len: 11
abundance: NA
v_gene: TRBV28
CDR3nt: TGTGCCAGCAGTTTTGCGAATTACTTAAATTTT
CDR3aa: CASSFANYLNF

j_gene: TRBJ1-1
d_gene: TRBD1
len: 15
abundance: NA
v_gene: TRBV5-1
CDR3nt: TGCGCCAGCAGCCCGCCCGGGACAGGGACCACTGAAGCTTTCTTT
CDR3aa: CASSPPGTGTTEAFF

j_gene: TRBJ1-5
d_gene: NA
len: 15
abundance: NA
v_gene: TRBV23-1
CDR3nt: TGCGCCAGCAGATCCCGGACCGTTATCAATCAGCCCCAGCATTTT
CDR3aa: CASRSRTVINQPQHF

j_gene: TRBJ1-1
d_gene: NA
len: 11
abundance: NA
v_gene: TRBV25-1
CDR3nt: TGTGCCAGCAGCACAGGGTTTGAAGCTTTCTTT
CDR3aa: CASSTGFEAFF

j_gene: TRBJ2-7
d_gene: NA
len: 11
abundance: few
v_gene: TRBV29-1
CDR3nt: TGCAGCGTTGAAATGGATTACGAGCAGTACTTC
CDR3aa: CSVEMDYEQYF

j_gene: TRBJ1-5
d_gene: NA
len: 14
abundance: NA
v_gene: TRBV27
CDR3nt: TGTGCCAGCAGTTTTGGCGTTTCGGGGATGCCCCAGCATTTT
CDR3aa: CASSFGVSGMPQHF

j_gene: TRBJ1-6
d_gene: NA
len: 13
abundance: NA
v_gene: TRBV7-3
CDR3nt: TGTGCCAGCAGCTCGGACTCCGATTCACCCCTCCACTTT
CDR3aa: CASSSDSDSPLHF

j_gene: TRBJ2-2
d_gene: NA
len: 14
abundance: NA
v_gene: TRBV9
CDR3nt: TGTGCCAGCAGCGTAGCGGGGGTTGGCGGGGAGCTGTTTTTT
CDR3aa: CASSVAGVGGELFF

j_gene: TRBJ1-4
d_gene: NA
len: 13
abundance: NA
v_gene: TRBV5-1
CDR3nt: TGCGCCAGCAGGGATTCAACTAATGAAAAACTGTTTTTT
CDR3aa: CASRDSTNEKLFF